A selection of T cell receptor beta chains follows, all from one sample in a study of blood T cell repertoires in COVID-19. Here immunoSEQ multiplex PCR was the method, and the copy in TCRdb shows in-frame clones only, minus some. The data show 210,000 or so clones, around 90% seen once. Sequencing was performed on peripheral blood. The receptors originated from a man younger than 30 with active or convalescent COVID-19. The CDR3 runs from the conserved cysteine through the conserved F or W. D genes are given only for firm matches. Rows may omit the clone size; those that give it use once, few, many or a size class.

V gene,clone size,D gene,J gene,CDR3 DNA,CDR3 protein
TRBV24-1,.,TRBD1,TRBJ2-7,TGTGCCACCAGTGATTCCGGGACAGGGAAGGCCCACGAGCAGTACTTC,CATSDSGTGKAHEQYF
TRBV27,.,TRBD1,TRBJ1-5,TGTGCCAGCAGTCTTGGACAGGGGTCTTTGTTGCCCCTTAAGGGGGCCCAGCATTTT,CASSLGQGSLLPLKGAQHF
TRBV7-2,once,TRBD1,TRBJ2-2,TGTGCCAGCAGCAGAACCGGGACAGATAACACCGGGGAGCTGTTTTTT,CASSRTGTDNTGELFF
TRBV4-2,.,.,TRBJ2-6,TGTGCCAGCAGCCTCCAGGGTGCTGGGGCCAACGTCCTGACTTTC,CASSLQGAGANVLTF
TRBV5-6,.,.,TRBJ1-5,TGTGCCAGCAGCTTCGACGGGAATCAGCCCCAGCATTTT,CASSFDGNQPQHF
TRBV6-5,.,TRBD1,TRBJ2-7,TGTGCCAGCAGACGACAGGGGGGCGAGCAGTACTTC,CASRRQGGEQYF
TRBV28,.,TRBD1,TRBJ1-3,TGTGCCAGCAGTTCTTCAGGGGGATACTCTGGAAACACCATATATTTT,CASSSSGGYSGNTIYF
TRBV5-1,.,.,TRBJ2-2,TGCGCCAGCAGGAGTAGCGGGAACACCGGGGAGCTGTTTTTT,CASRSSGNTGELFF
TRBV13,.,TRBD1,TRBJ2-5,TGTGCCAGCAGCACCGGAACAGGGGGCCAGACCCAGTACTTC,CASSTGTGGQTQYF
TRBV21-1,.,.,TRBJ1-5,TGTGCCAGCAGCAAATCGAGGCGGGCGGCGGCCTATAGCAATCAGCCCCAGCATTTT,CASSKSRRAAAYSNQPQHF
TRBV6-5,.,.,TRBJ1-1,TGTGCCAGCAAGAGACAACCGAACACTGAAGCTTTCTTT,CASKRQPNTEAFF
TRBV11-3,.,TRBD2,TRBJ2-1,TGTGCCAGCAGCCAGGGACTAGCGGGAGGTAGGAATGAGCAGTTCTTC,CASSQGLAGGRNEQFF
TRBV6-2/TRBV6-3,.,.,TRBJ1-5,TGTGCCAGCAGTTCGCCAGGGGCTTCGCATCAGCCCCAGCATTTT,CASSSPGASHQPQHF
TRBV5-1,.,.,TRBJ1-1,TGCGCCAGCAGCTTGGGACAGCAGAACACTGAAGCTTTCTTT,CASSLGQQNTEAFF
TRBV27,.,TRBD2,TRBJ2-7,TGTGCCAGCAGTTTAAATGCGGGAGTAACGGAGCAGTACTTC,CASSLNAGVTEQYF
TRBV5-4,.,TRBD1,TRBJ1-5,TGTGCCAGCAGCCGGGACAGTAATCAGCCCCAGCATTTT,CASSRDSNQPQHF
TRBV4-1,.,.,TRBJ2-7,TGCGCCAGCAGCCAAGATCACACAGTTCACTACGAGCAGTACTTC,CASSQDHTVHYEQYF
TRBV27,.,TRBD1,TRBJ2-4,TGTGCCAGCAGTCCATACGTTAAGACAGGGGGCGTTAGGAACATTCAGTACTTC,CASSPYVKTGGVRNIQYF
TRBV19,few,TRBD1,TRBJ1-1,TGTGCCAGTAGTACCATACAGGGGGTAAGGACTGAAGCTTTCTTT,CASSTIQGVRTEAFF
TRBV19,few,.,TRBJ1-5,TGTGCCAGTAGTATGACAGTCCATCAGCCCCAGCATTTT,CASSMTVHQPQHF
TRBV27,.,.,TRBJ2-7,TGTGCCAGCAGTTTTTTCCGGGCCCAGGGGTACTACGAGCAGTACTTC,CASSFFRAQGYYEQYF
TRBV2,.,TRBD1,TRBJ2-6,TGTGCCAGCACCCGGGACAGCTCTGGGGCCAACGTCCTGACTTTC,CASTRDSSGANVLTF
TRBV6-2/TRBV6-3,.,.,TRBJ2-3,TGTGCCAGCAGTTACCACCCGGGAGCGCGCACAGATACGCAGTATTTT,CASSYHPGARTDTQYF
TRBV4-2,few,.,TRBJ2-7,TGTGCCAGCAGCCAAGACATAATTGGAGGCCGGGAGCAGTACTTC,CASSQDIIGGREQYF
TRBV5-1,.,.,TRBJ1-1,TGCGCCAGCAGCTGGGCCCTTTTGGGGGGAAACACTGAAGCTTTCTTT,CASSWALLGGNTEAFF
TRBV6-5,.,TRBD1,TRBJ1-1,TGTGCCAGCAGCGTCAGGGGGACTGAAGCTTTCTTT,CASSVRGTEAFF
TRBV20-1,.,.,TRBJ2-3,TGCAGTGCTAGGGAGATGGATACGCAGTATTTT,CSAREMDTQYF
TRBV5-1,once,TRBD1,TRBJ2-7,TGCGCCAGCAGCCAAAGGACAGGGGCCTACGAGCAGTACTTC,CASSQRTGAYEQYF
TRBV5-6,few,.,TRBJ1-1,TGTGCCAGCAGCTTGGCCCGCAGGACATTGAACACTGAAGCTTTCTTT,CASSLARRTLNTEAFF
TRBV9,.,TRBD2,TRBJ2-5,TGTGCCAGCAGCGTAGTCGGGAGGGGGGAGACCCAGTACTTC,CASSVVGRGETQYF
TRBV28,.,.,TRBJ2-7,TGTGCCAGCAGCCTCGACAGCTACGAGCAGTACTTC,CASSLDSYEQYF
TRBV2,.,TRBD1,TRBJ2-1,TGTGCCAGCAGGGACAGGGGGCGAAATGAGCAGTTCTTC,CASRDRGRNEQFF
TRBV6-5,.,.,TRBJ1-2,TGTGCCAGCAGTTTACAGGGTGAAAGAGTTGGCTACACCTTC,CASSLQGERVGYTF
TRBV19,once,.,TRBJ2-5,TGTGCCAGTAGTATACGGACTCAAACGGGTGTTGGAGAGACCCAGTACTTC,CASSIRTQTGVGETQYF
TRBV10-3,.,.,TRBJ1-5,TGTGCCATCAGTGAGTCGACAGGATATCAGCCCCAGCATTTT,CAISESTGYQPQHF
TRBV7-2,.,TRBD2,TRBJ2-7,TGTGCCAGCAGCAGGGGACTATCAAACTACGAGCAGTACTTC,CASSRGLSNYEQYF
TRBV6-1,.,.,TRBJ2-7,TGTGCCAGCAGTGAAGCGCGTATAACAGTTGGGTCCTACGAGCAGTACTTC,CASSEARITVGSYEQYF
TRBV29-1,.,.,TRBJ1-2,TGCAGCGTTGATGACTATCGCTTGGAAACCTTC,CSVDDYRLETF
TRBV28,.,.,TRBJ1-1,TGTGCCAGCAGTCTCTCAGGGGTAGGATACGAAGCTTTCTTT,CASSLSGVGYEAFF
TRBV5-4,.,.,TRBJ1-2,TGTGCCAGCAGCTTGGGGGCGGGGTATCTAGGCTACACCTTC,CASSLGAGYLGYTF
TRBV28,.,.,TRBJ2-2,TGTGCCAGCAGTTTAGGAGGCGCCAACACCGGGGAGCTGTTTTTT,CASSLGGANTGELFF
TRBV2,.,.,TRBJ1-4,TGTGCCAGCAGTGCAACGACATCAACTAATGAAAAACTGTTTTTT,CASSATTSTNEKLFF
TRBV28,.,.,TRBJ2-6,TGTGCCACCATTGCCGGTAACTCTGGGGCCAACGTCCTGACTTTC,CATIAGNSGANVLTF
TRBV29-1,.,.,TRBJ1-1,TGCAGCGTTGTTGGGCGGGATTTGAACACTGAAGCTTTCTTT,CSVVGRDLNTEAFF
TRBV4-2,once,TRBD2,TRBJ2-1,TGTGCCAGCAGCCAACGACGATCGGGACTAGCGGACTACAATGAGCAGTTCTTC,CASSQRRSGLADYNEQFF
TRBV19,.,.,TRBJ1-5,TGTGCCAGTAGTATAGCCCGTTGGCGGGATAGCAATCAGCCCCAGCATTTT,CASSIARWRDSNQPQHF
TRBV28,.,TRBD1,TRBJ1-4,TGTGCCAGCAGTTCAGGGGGCGCGGGTGAAAAACTGTTTTTT,CASSSGGAGEKLFF
TRBV10-3,few,.,TRBJ2-1,TGTGCCATCATGGTCCCGGGAGTCGGGAATGAGCAGTTCTTC,CAIMVPGVGNEQFF
TRBV10-3,.,.,TRBJ2-2,TGTGCCATCAGTGCTGTCGGGGAGCTGTTTTTT,CAISAVGELFF
TRBV7-9,.,TRBD1,TRBJ2-1,TGTGCCAGCAGCTTTCCCAGGGGGAATGAGCAGTTCTTC,CASSFPRGNEQFF
TRBV5-4,.,TRBD1,TRBJ1-2,TGTGCCAGCAGCTTGGACCGGGACAGGTCTAACTATGGCTACACCTTC,CASSLDRDRSNYGYTF
TRBV7-2,.,TRBD2,TRBJ2-3,TGTGCCAGCAGGCAAATAGCGGGAACCCATGGGACGCAGTATTTT,CASRQIAGTHGTQYF
TRBV6-5,.,.,TRBJ1-1,TGTGCCAGCAGTCAGCAATCGGGAGGGGGGACTGAAGCTTTCTTT,CASSQQSGGGTEAFF
TRBV14,once,.,TRBJ2-5,TGTGCCAGCAGCCAAAAACTAGAGACCCAGTACTTC,CASSQKLETQYF
TRBV5-1,.,.,TRBJ2-1,TGCGCCAGCAGCTTGGACGGGAGAGCCTACAATGAGCAGTTCTTC,CASSLDGRAYNEQFF
TRBV5-1,.,TRBD2,TRBJ2-5,TGCGCCAGCAGCTCAGGACTAGTCCACCAAGAGACCCAGTACTTC,CASSSGLVHQETQYF
TRBV5-8,.,TRBD1,TRBJ2-7,TGTGCCAGCAGCGTCCTACAGGGGCTCAGGAGCTCCTACGAGCAGTACTTC,CASSVLQGLRSSYEQYF